The rows below give T cell receptor beta chains drawn from one sample of a study of monozygotic twins with inflammatory bowel disease. TCRdb reworked the 5' RACE reads into one entry per CDR3 protein, no DNA. The sample shows about 330,000 distinct CDR3 sequences, and over 2% sits with its ten largest clones. The specimen sequenced was blood. Every receptor here comes from a human donor with ulcerative colitis or Crohn's disease, or a healthy co-twin of an affected twin (not recorded which). Each CDR3 is given with its conserved first and last residue.

j_call v_call cdr3_aa
TRBJ2-3 TRBV2 CASSHGTSGRAISTDTQYF
TRBJ1-2 TRBV5-1 CASKRGKGDGYTF
TRBJ2-7 TRBV28 CATRTSGRVYEQYF
TRBJ2-3 TRBV5-1 CASSQGQSTDTQYF
TRBJ2-1 TRBV5-1 CASSLPSSYNEQFF
TRBJ2-4 TRBV7-3 CASSLTGLAEAKNIQYF
TRBJ2-1 TRBV6-4 CASSGSGQGYNEQFF
TRBJ1-3 TRBV18 CASSPEGTGGNTIYF
TRBJ2-1 TRBV20-1 CSAMTSGSYNEQFF
TRBJ2-4 TRBV28 CASSLLGSGQTKNIQYF
TRBJ1-4 TRBV20-1 CSARTGSNEKLFF
TRBJ2-3 TRBV11-2 CATSEPRGRADTQYF
TRBJ1-5 TRBV6-2/TRBV6-3 CASSYVGQLLNQPQHF
TRBJ2-7 TRBV7-9 CASSKAWGGKEEQYF
TRBJ2-2 TRBV20-1 CSARDQGSGGVTGELFF
TRBJ2-1 TRBV5-1 CASSLAVVGLAGNNEQFF
TRBJ2-7 TRBV7-2 CASSRINSYEQYF
TRBJ1-1 TRBV7-2 CASSLRGGTTEAFF
TRBJ2-1 TRBV11-2 CASSQSGSPYNEQFF
TRBJ2-4 TRBV11-2 CASSLTGSQGNIQYF
TRBJ2-1 TRBV7-9 CASSSQREGYNEQFF
TRBJ2-3 TRBV5-1 CASSLSFGTQYF
TRBJ2-7 TRBV6-2/TRBV6-3 CASGLAYEQYF
TRBJ1-2 TRBV5-1 CASSSPGEFGYTF
TRBJ2-1 TRBV27 CASSLKRSGYVVDEQFF
TRBJ2-1 TRBV6-4 CASSAVAGTHEQFF
TRBJ2-3 TRBV20-1 CSASSGRGTDTQYF
TRBJ2-7 TRBV7-9 CASSAERAYEQYF
TRBJ1-3 TRBV20-1 CSGKQRVSGNTIYF
TRBJ1-2 TRBV4-1 CASSQGDGGYGYTF
TRBJ2-3 TRBV13 CASSLLAGLDTQYF
TRBJ2-7 TRBV4-3 CASSQDRGSSYEQYF
TRBJ2-2 TRBV7-9 CASSPEEGERGAGELFF
TRBJ1-1 TRBV2 CATTQGVGYSNTEAFF
TRBJ2-3 TRBV6-2/TRBV6-3 CASSGRDGFTDTQYF
TRBJ2-7 TRBV5-1 CASSPGSLEQYF